This passage covers 5 T cell receptor beta chains from one sample sequenced in a study of control samples from healthy donors and cancer patients. The data were produced by immunoSEQ multiplex PCR, yet TCRdb's version contains in-frame clones alone and is incomplete. Of more than 12,000 clones detected, 77% appear once; the ten largest clones hold about a sixth. Specimen: formalin-fixed, paraffin-embedded tissue. Receptors originate from a female donor with lung cancer.

This clone showed up just once. The V call is TRBV6-1, the J call TRBJ2-2, with D perhaps matching TRBD1 or TRBD2 (6 bases each). V gave up 1 base and J gave up 5 bases, with 11 bases separating them. The CDR3 extends over 15 amino acids. Germline CDR1 reads MNHNS; CDR2 reads SASEGT. DNA of the CDR3: TGTGCCAGCAGTGAAGAAGGGGGGCGGACCGGGGAGCTGTTTTTT. Amino acids: CASSEEGGRTGELFF.

The rearrangement joins TRBV6-2 or TRBV6-3 to TRBJ2-2; 9 bases match TRBD2. CDR1 is MNHEY and CDR2 is SVGEGT in the germline V gene. J was trimmed by 4 bases and V by 5 bases; bases with no gene match: 2. The CDR3 contains 14 residues. CDR3 amino acids: CASSRREGTGELFF. The CDR3 bases are TGTGCCAGCAGTAGGCGGGAGGGCACCGGGGAGCTGTTTTTT.

The V call is TRBV5-1, the J call TRBJ2-5; D is undetermined. From germline, CDR1 is SGHRS and CDR2 YFSETQ. The V end was cut by 2 bases, the J end by 1 base, with 18 bases between. The CDR3 is made up of 17 amino acids. For the CDR3, the DNA is TGCGCCAGCAGCTTCGACGAAACCCGACGGAGCCAAGAGACCCAGTACTTC. Translating gives CASSFDETRRSQETQYF.

This sequence joins TRBV11-2 and TRBJ2-7; D is possibly TRBD2 (6 bases). CDR1 is SGHAT, CDR2 FQNNGV, per germline. V lost 0 bases and J lost 7, with 10 bases in between. The CDR3 extends over 13 amino acids. In DNA, the CDR3 is TGTGCCAGCAGCTTAGAATCCGGGGGAGAGCAGTACTTC. It encodes CASSLESGGEQYF. Drawing the rest from reference TRBV11-2 and TRBJ2-7, the complete variable domain is EAGVAQSPRYKIIEKRQSVAFWCNPISGHATLYWYQQILGQGPKLLIQFQNNGVVDDSQLPKDRFSAERLKGVDSTLKIQPAKLEDSAVYLCASSLESGGEQYFGPGTRLTVT.

This rearrangement joins TRBV6-5 to TRBJ2-7; 11 nucleotides line up with TRBD2. This CDR3 contains 15 residues. The germline gives CDR1 MNHEY, CDR2 SVGAGI. V trimming: 0 bases; J trimming: 4 bases; junction bases outside the gene matches: 2. CDR3 DNA: TGTGCCAGCAGTTACTCGGGACTAGCGGATTACGAGCAGTACTTC. Translated: CASSYSGLADYEQYF.